The 7 T cell receptor beta chains below were found in one sample sequenced in a study of early T cells in non-severe SARS-CoV-2 infection. TCRdb re-analysed the 5' RACE reads in MiXCR, keeping a single row per CDR3 protein. The sample has some 100,000 distinct CDR3 sequences; approximately 14% are singletons. Sequencing was done on a sample of whole blood. The source of these receptors is an adult who was a healthcare worker with PCR-confirmed SARS-CoV-2 infection or an uninfected control (not recorded which).

This clonotype showed up just a few times. The chain's CDR3 is CASSPVQGGEQYV. CDR3 DNA: TGTGCCAGCTCACCAGTGCAGGGCGGCGAGCAGTACGTC. The chain recombines TRBV18 with TRBJ2-7, with D possibly TRBD1 on 5 matching bases. The V end was cut by 2 bases, the J end by 6 bases, with 11 bases between. The CDR3 runs 13 residues. The germline V gene has CDR1 KGHSH and CDR2 LQKENI.

This clonotype was observed a few times. V and J are TRBV12-3 or TRBV12-4 and TRBJ1-3, with a weak D call TRBD1 (5 bases). The CDR3 totals 20 residues. The germline V and J ends were trimmed by 6 bases and 0 bases, with 27 bases remaining between them. The CDR3 coding sequence is TGTGCCAGCAGGGGAGGAGGGGCAGGAGTTTATCCATTCTCTGGAAACACCATATATTTT. Translation gives CASRGGGAGVYPFSGNTIYF.

The chain joins TRBV7-3 to TRBJ1-2; a weak D match, TRBD1 (5 bases). The germline gives CDR1 SGHTA, CDR2 FQGTGA. This CDR3 is built from 16 residues. V was trimmed by 7 bases and J by 5 bases, leaving 23 bases between them. CDR3 loop: CASTPEGGALGYGYTF. CDR3 in DNA: TGTGCCAGCACCCCGGAGGGAGGGGCGTTGGGGTATGGCTACACCTTC.

The chain joins TRBV3-1 to TRBJ2-5; D might be TRBD2 (6 bases). Germline values: CDR1 LGHDT, CDR2 YNNKEL (reference sequence). This CDR3 contains 13 residues. V was shortened by 2 bases and J by 5 bases, with 9 bases between the two germline ends. Here the CDR3 reads CASSQSRGETQYF. The CDR3 DNA follows: TGTGCCAGCAGCCAAAGTCGGGGGGAGACCCAGTACTTC.

About this clonotype: A read error may explain this, as a much larger clone is one base away. This sequence joins TRBV3-1 and TRBJ2-3, with 7 positions matching TRBD2. Germline V lookup: CDR1 LGHDT, CDR2 YNNKEL (reference sequence). This CDR3 comprises 14 residues. This CDR3 reads CTSSQGPTSWVRDF. For the CDR3, the DNA is TGTACCAGCAGCCAAGGGCCGACTAGCTGGGTTCGGGATTTT.

This clonotype was observed a few times. The CDR3 spells CASSPPGVRTNEKLFF. CDR3 nucleotides: TGTGCCAGCAGCCCCCCGGGGGTACGGACTAATGAAAAACTGTTTTTT. J is TRBJ1-4 and V is TRBV7-2, with a weak D call TRBD1 (5 bases). This CDR3 has 16 amino acids. Germline CDR1 reads SGHTA; CDR2 reads FQGNSA. Trimming took 5 bases from V and 2 from J, leaving 15 bases between them.

This clonotype was observed at least ten times. CDR3 in amino acids: CASSGGQANQPQHF. CDR3 bases: TGCGCCAGCAGCGGGGGACAGGCGAATCAGCCCCAGCATTTT. J is TRBJ1-5 and V is TRBV5-1, with 8 bases identical to TRBD1. The CDR3 covers 14 residues. The V gene's germline CDR1 is SGHRS and CDR2 YFSETQ. Trimming removed 4 bases from V and 4 bases from J; junction bases left unmatched: 4. Looking up the rest from reference TRBV5-1 and TRBJ1-5 gives the full variable domain: KAGVTQTPRYLIKTRGQQVTLSCSPISGHRSVSWYQQTPGQGLQFLFEYFSETQRNKGNFPGRFSGRQFSNSRSEMNVSTLELGDSALYLCASSGGQANQPQHFGDGTRLSIL.